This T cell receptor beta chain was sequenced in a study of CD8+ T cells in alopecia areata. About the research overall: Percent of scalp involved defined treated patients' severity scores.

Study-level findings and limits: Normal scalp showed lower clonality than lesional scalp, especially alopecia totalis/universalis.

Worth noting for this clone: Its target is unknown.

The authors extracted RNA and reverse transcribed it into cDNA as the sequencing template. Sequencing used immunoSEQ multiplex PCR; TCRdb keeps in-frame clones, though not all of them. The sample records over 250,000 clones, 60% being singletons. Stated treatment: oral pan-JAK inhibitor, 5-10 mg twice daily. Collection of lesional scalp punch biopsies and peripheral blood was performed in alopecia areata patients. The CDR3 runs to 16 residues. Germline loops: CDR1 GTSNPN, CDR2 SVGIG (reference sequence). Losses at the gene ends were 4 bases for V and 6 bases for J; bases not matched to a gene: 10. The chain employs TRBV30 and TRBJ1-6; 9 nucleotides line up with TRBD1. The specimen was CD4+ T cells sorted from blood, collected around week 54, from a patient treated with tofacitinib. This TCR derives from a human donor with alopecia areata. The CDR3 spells CAWTKGQGILNSPLHF. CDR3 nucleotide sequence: TGTGCCTGGACCAAGGGACAGGGAATCCTTAATTCACCCCTCCACTTT.